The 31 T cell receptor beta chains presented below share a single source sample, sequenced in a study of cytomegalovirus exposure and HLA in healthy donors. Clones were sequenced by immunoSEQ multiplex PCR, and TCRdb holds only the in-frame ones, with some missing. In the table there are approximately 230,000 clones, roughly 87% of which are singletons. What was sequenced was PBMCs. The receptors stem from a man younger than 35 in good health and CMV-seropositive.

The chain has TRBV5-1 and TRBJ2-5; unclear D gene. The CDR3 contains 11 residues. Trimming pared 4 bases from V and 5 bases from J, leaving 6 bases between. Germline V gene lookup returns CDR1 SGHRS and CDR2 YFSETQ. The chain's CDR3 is CASSQGETQYF. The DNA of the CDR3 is TGCGCCAGCAGCCAAGGGGAGACCCAGTACTTC.

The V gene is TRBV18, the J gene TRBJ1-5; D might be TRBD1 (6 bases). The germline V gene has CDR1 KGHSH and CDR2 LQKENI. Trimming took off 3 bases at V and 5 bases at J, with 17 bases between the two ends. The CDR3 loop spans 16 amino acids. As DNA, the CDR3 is TGTGCCAGCTCACCGTCAGGCTGGGGGCCAGATCAGCCCCAGCATTTT. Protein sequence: CASSPSGWGPDQPQHF.

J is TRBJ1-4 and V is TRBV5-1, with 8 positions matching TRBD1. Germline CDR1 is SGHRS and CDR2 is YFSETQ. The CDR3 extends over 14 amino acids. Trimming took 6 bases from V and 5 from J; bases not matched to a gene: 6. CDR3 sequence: CASTPGQENEKLFF. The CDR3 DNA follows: TGCGCCAGCACCCCGGGACAGGAAAATGAAAAACTGTTTTTT. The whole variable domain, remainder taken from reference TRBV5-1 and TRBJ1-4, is KAGVTQTPRYLIKTRGQQVTLSCSPISGHRSVSWYQQTPGQGLQFLFEYFSETQRNKGNFPGRFSGRQFSNSRSEMNVSTLELGDSALYLCASTPGQENEKLFFGSGTQLSVL.

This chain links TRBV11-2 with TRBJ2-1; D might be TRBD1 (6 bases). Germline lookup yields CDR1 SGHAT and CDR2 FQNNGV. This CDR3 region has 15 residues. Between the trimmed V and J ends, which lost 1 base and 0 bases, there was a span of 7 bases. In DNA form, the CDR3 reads TGTGCCAGCAGCTTAGTAGGGGGCTCCTACAATGAGCAGTTCTTC. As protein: CASSLVGGSYNEQFF.

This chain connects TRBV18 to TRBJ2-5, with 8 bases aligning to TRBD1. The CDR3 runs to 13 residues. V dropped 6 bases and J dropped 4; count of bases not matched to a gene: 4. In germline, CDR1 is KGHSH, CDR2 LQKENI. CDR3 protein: CASSTGGGETQYF. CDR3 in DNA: TGTGCCAGCTCCACAGGGGGAGGAGAGACCCAGTACTTC.

The CDR3 sequence is CASSQGPGQGGYEQYF. The CDR3, as DNA: TGCGCCAGCAGCCAGGGGCCGGGACAGGGTGGGTACGAGCAGTACTTC. The rearrangement links TRBV4-3 to TRBJ2-7, with 9 positions matching TRBD1. CDR3 length: 16 amino acids. CDR1 is LGHNA, CDR2 YSLEER, per germline. With 3 bases clipped from V and 4 bases from J, the junction kept 10 bases outside the gene matches.

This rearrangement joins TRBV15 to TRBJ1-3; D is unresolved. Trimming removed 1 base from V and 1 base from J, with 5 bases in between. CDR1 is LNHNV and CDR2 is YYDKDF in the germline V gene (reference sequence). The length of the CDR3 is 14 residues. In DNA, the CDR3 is TGTGCCACCAGCAGAGGAGGGTCTGGAAACACCATATATTTT. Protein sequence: CATSRGGSGNTIYF.

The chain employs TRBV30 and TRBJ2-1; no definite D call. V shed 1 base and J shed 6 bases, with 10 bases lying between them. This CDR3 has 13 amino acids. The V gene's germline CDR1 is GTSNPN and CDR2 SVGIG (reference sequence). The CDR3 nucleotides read TGTGCCTGGAGTGATGGACCTATCAATGAGCAGTTCTTC. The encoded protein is CAWSDGPINEQFF.

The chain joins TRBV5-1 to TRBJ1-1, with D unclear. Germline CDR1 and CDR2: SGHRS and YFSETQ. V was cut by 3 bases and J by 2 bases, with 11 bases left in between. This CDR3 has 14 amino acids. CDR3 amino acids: CASSSSGINTEAFF. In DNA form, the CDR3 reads TGCGCCAGCAGCTCTTCAGGAATCAACACTGAAGCTTTCTTT.

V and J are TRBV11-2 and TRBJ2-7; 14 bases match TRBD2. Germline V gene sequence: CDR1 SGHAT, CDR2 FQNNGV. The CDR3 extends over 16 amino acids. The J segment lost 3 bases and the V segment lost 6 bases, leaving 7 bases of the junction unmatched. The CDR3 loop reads CASRLSGLAGVYEQYF. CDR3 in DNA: TGTGCCAGCAGACTCTCGGGACTAGCGGGAGTCTACGAGCAGTACTTC.

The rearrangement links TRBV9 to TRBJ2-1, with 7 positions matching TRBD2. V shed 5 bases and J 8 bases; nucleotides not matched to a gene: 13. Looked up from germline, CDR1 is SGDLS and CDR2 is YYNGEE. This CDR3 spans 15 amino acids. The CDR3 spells CASRPSGGWYDEQFF. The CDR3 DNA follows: TGTGCCAGCAGACCTAGCGGAGGGTGGTATGATGAGCAGTTCTTC.

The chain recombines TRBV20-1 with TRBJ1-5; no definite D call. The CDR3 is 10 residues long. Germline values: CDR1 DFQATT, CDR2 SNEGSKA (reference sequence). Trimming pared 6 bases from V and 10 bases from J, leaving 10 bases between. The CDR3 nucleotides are TGCAGTGCCTCCCAGGACCCCCAGCATTTT. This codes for CSASQDPQHF.

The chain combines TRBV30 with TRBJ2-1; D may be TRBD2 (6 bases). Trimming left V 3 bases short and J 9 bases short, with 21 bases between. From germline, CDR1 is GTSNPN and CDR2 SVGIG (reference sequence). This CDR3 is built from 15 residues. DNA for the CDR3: TGTGCCTGGAGACCTCCGGGACTCCGAACGGGTGAGCAGTTCTTC. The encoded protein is CAWRPPGLRTGEQFF.

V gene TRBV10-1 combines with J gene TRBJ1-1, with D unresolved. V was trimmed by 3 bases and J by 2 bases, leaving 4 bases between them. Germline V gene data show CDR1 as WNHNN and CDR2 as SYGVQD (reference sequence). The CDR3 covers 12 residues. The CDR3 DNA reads TGCGCCAGCAGTGACCAAAACACTGAAGCTTTCTTT. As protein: CASSDQNTEAFF.

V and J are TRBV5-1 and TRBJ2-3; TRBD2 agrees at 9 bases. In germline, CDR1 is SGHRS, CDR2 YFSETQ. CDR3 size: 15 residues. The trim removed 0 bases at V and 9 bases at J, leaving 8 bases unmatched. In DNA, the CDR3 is TGCGCCAGCAGCTTGGAGACTAGCGGTCTATCAACGCAGTATTTT. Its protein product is CASSLETSGLSTQYF.

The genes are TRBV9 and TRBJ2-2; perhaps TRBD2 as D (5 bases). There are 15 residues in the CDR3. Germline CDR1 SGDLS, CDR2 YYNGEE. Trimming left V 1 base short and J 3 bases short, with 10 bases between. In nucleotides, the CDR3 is TGTGCCAGCAGCGTAAGGGAGATCGACACCGGGGAGCTGTTTTTT. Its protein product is CASSVREIDTGELFF.

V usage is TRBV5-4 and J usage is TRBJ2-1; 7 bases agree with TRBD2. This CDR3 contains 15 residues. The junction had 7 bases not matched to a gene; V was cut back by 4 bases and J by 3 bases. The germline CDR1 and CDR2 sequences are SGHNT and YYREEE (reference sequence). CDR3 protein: CASSDLRGSYNEQFF. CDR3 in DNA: TGTGCCAGCAGCGACCTACGCGGGAGCTACAATGAGCAGTTCTTC. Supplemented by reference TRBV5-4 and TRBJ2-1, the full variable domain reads ETGVTQSPTHLIKTRGQQVTLRCSSQSGHNTVSWYQQALGQGPQFIFQYYREEENGRGNFPPRFSGLQFPNYSSELNVNALELDDSALYLCASSDLRGSYNEQFFGPGTRLTVL.

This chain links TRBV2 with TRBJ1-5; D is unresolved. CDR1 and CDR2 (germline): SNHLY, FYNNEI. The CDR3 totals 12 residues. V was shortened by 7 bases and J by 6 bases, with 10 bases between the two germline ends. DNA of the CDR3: TGTGCCAGCAAGGATAGCGGTCAGCCCCAGCATTTT. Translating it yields CASKDSGQPQHF.

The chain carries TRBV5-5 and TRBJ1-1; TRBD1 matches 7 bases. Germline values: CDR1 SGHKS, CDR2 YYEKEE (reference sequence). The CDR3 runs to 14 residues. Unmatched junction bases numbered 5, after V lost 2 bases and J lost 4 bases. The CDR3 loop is CASSLQGPSTEAFF. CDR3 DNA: TGTGCCAGCAGCTTACAGGGGCCTTCCACTGAAGCTTTCTTT.

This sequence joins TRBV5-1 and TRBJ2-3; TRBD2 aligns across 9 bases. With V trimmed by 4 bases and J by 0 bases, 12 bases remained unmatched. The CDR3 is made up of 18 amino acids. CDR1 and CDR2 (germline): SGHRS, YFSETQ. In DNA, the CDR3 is TGCGCCAGCAGCCCGTTCCCGACTAGCGGAACCAGCACAGATACGCAGTATTTT. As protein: CASSPFPTSGTSTDTQYF.

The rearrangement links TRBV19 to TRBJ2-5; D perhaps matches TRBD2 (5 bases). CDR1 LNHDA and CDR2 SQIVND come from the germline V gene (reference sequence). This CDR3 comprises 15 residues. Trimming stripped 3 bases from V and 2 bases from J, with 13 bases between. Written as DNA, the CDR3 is TGTGCCAGTAGTATGTTGGGAGTGGGGCAAGAGACCCAGTACTTC. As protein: CASSMLGVGQETQYF. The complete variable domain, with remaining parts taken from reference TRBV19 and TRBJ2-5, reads DGGITQSPKYLFRKEGQNVTLSCEQNLNHDAMYWYRQDPGQGLRLIYYSQIVNDFQKGDIAEGYSVSREKKESFPLTVTSAQKNPTAFYLCASSMLGVGQETQYFGPGTRLLVL.

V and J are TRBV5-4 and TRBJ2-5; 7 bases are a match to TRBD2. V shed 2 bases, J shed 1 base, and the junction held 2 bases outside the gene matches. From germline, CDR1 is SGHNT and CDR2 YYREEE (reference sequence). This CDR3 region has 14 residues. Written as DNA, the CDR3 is TGTGCCAGCAGCTTTAGCGGGTCCCAAGAGACCCAGTACTTC. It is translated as CASSFSGSQETQYF. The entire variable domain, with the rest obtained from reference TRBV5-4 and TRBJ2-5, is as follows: ETGVTQSPTHLIKTRGQQVTLRCSSQSGHNTVSWYQQALGQGPQFIFQYYREEENGRGNFPPRFSGLQFPNYSSELNVNALELDDSALYLCASSFSGSQETQYFGPGTRLLVL.

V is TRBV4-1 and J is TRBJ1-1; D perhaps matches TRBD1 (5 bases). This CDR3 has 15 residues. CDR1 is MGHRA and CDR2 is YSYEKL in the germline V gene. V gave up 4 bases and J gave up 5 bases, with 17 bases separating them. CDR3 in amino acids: CASSLFDSAATEAFF. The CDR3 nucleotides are TGCGCCAGCAGCCTTTTCGACAGTGCAGCGACTGAAGCTTTCTTT.

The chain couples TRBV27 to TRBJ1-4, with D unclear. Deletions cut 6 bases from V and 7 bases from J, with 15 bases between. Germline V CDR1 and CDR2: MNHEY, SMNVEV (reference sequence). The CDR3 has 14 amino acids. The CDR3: CASSLGRAGEKLFF. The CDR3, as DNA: TGTGCCAGCAGCCTAGGACGGGCCGGTGAAAAACTGTTTTTT. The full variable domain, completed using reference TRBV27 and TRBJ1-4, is EAQVTQNPRYLITVTGKKLTVTCSQNMNHEYMSWYRQDPGLGLRQIYYSMNVEVTDKGDVPEGYKVSRKEKRNFPLILESPSPNQTSLYFCASSLGRAGEKLFFGSGTQLSVL.

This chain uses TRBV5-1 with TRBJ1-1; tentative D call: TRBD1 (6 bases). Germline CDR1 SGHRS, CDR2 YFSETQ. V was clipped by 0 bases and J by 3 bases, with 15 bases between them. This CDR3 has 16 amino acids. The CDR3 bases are TGCGCCAGCAGCTTGGTCGGGGGCTTAGTGGACACTGAAGCTTTCTTT. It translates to CASSLVGGLVDTEAFF.

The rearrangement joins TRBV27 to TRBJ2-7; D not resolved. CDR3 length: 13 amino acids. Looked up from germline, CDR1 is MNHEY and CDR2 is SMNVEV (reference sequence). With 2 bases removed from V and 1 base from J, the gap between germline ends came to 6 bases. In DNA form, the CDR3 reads TGTGCCAGCAGTTTACTGGAGTCCTACGAGCAGTACTTC. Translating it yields CASSLLESYEQYF.

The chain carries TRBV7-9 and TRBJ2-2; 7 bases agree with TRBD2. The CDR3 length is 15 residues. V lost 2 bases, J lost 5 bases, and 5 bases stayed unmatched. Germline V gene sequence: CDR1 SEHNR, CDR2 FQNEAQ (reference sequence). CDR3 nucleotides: TGTGCCAGCAGCTTAATAGCGGGCAGTACCGGGGAGCTGTTTTTT. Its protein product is CASSLIAGSTGELFF.

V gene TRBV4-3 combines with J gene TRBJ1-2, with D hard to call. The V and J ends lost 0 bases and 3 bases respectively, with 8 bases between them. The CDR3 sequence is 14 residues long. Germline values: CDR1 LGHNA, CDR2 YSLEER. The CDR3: CASSQEYRDYGYTF. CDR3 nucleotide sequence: TGCGCCAGCAGCCAAGAGTACCGGGACTATGGCTACACCTTC.

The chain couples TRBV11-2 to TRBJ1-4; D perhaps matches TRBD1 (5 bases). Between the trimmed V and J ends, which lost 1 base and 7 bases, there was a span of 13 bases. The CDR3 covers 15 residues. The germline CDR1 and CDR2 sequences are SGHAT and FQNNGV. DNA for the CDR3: TGTGCCAGCAGCTTAGGGAGGGGATGGAGTGAAAAACTGTTTTTT. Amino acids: CASSLGRGWSEKLFF.

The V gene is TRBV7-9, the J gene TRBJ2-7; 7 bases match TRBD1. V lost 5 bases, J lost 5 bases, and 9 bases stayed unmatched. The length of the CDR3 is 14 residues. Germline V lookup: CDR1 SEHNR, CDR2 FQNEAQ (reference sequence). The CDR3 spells CASSLRDSKNEQYF. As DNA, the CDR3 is TGTGCCAGCAGCCTCCGGGACAGTAAGAACGAGCAGTACTTC.

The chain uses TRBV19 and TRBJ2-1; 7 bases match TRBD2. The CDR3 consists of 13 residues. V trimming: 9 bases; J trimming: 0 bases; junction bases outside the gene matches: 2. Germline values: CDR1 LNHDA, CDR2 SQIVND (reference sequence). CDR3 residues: CASRTSSYNEQFF. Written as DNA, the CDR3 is TGTGCCAGCAGGACTAGCTCCTACAATGAGCAGTTCTTC. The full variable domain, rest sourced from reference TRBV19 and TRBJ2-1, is DGGITQSPKYLFRKEGQNVTLSCEQNLNHDAMYWYRQDPGQGLRLIYYSQIVNDFQKGDIAEGYSVSREKKESFPLTVTSAQKNPTAFYLCASRTSSYNEQFFGPGTRLTVL.